The 18 T cell receptor beta chains below all came from one sample that was sequenced in a study of OX40 agonist ivuxolimab in advanced cancers. The table came from immunoSEQ multiplex PCR; TCRdb's copy has only in-frame clones and leaves some out. The table lists about 62,000 clones, over 75% of them singletons. Sequenced material: CD4+ or CD8+ T cells sorted from blood, taken in a trial of the OX40 agonist ivuxolimab. All receptors derive from an adult with an advanced solid tumor such as melanoma, head and neck, liver or kidney cancer.

This chain joins TRBV4-2 and TRBJ2-5; 8 bases agree with TRBD2. Germline lookup yields CDR1 LGHNA and CDR2 YNFKEQ. The CDR3 is made up of 15 amino acids. Trimming took 11 bases from V and 2 from J; bases not matched to a gene: 13. The CDR3 DNA follows: TGTGCCCAGCCAATTCCTGAGCGGGGGCAAGAGACCCAGTACTTC. As protein: CAQPIPERGQETQYF.

The rearrangement links TRBV6-1 to TRBJ1-1, with a possible D match to TRBD1 (5 bases). The CDR3 length is 13 residues. Per the germline V gene, CDR1 is MNHNS and CDR2 is SASEGT. Trimming left V 6 bases short and J 6 bases short, with 14 bases between. The CDR3 spells CASSLGGWSEAFF. The CDR3 region has the DNA TGTGCCAGCAGCCTGGGGGGGTGGTCTGAAGCTTTCTTT.

The chain combines TRBV4-1 with TRBJ2-5, with TRBD1 matching 12 bases. The CDR3 is 16 residues long. Trimming cost V 6 bases and J 2 bases; bases outside gene matches: 7. Germline-derived CDR1 and CDR2 are MGHRA and YSYEKL. For the CDR3, the DNA is TGCGCCAGCAGACCGTGGGACAGGGGGCCACAAGAGACCCAGTACTTC. This translates into CASRPWDRGPQETQYF.

The chain joins TRBV4-3 to TRBJ2-5, with 11 bases aligning to TRBD2. The length of the CDR3 is 18 residues. Germline CDR1 is LGHNA and CDR2 is YSLEER. V was pared by 0 bases and J by 0 bases, with 6 bases of the junction left unmatched. The CDR3 is CASSQEISGGANQETQYF. For the CDR3, the DNA is TGCGCCAGCAGCCAAGAGATTAGCGGGGGGGCGAACCAAGAGACCCAGTACTTC.

The V and J genes are TRBV29-1 and TRBJ2-1, with TRBD2 identical over 8 bases. This CDR3 region has 13 residues. Germline CDR1 SQVTM, CDR2 ANQGSEA. Trimming took 7 bases from V and 4 from J; bases not matched to a gene: 6. The CDR3 DNA sequence: TGCAGCGCCGGGACTAGGTTGTACAATGAGCAGTTCTTC. Its translation is CSAGTRLYNEQFF.

This chain joins TRBV7-2 and TRBJ2-1; 10 positions agree with TRBD2. V shed 5 bases and J 0 bases; nucleotides not matched to a gene: 7. CDR3 size: 17 residues. The V gene's germline CDR1 is SGHTA and CDR2 FQGNSA. CDR3 coding DNA: TGTGCCAGCAGCCAACTTAGCGGGGGGTTCTCCTACAATGAGCAGTTCTTC. Translated: CASSQLSGGFSYNEQFF.

The chain recombines TRBV7-9 with TRBJ2-5; D not resolved. Matching the DNA end better, TRBJ2-7 makes the J call doubtful. Germline V lookup: CDR1 SEHNR, CDR2 FQNEAQ (reference sequence). This CDR3 comprises 11 residues. CDR3 coding DNA: TGTGCCAGCAGCTTGGGTAACGAGCAGTACTTC. Translation gives CASSLGNEQYF.

The chain employs TRBV19 and TRBJ2-7, with a weak D call TRBD1 (5 bases). The CDR3 has 16 residues. V lost 5 bases, J lost 0 bases, and 17 bases lay in between. The germline CDR1 and CDR2 sequences are LNHDA and SQIVND (reference sequence). In DNA, the CDR3 is TGTGCCAGTAGTGTGACCCGGACAACAAGCTCCTACGAGCAGTACTTC. This translates into CASSVTRTTSSYEQYF. Combining the CDR3 with reference TRBV19 and TRBJ2-7 gives the whole variable domain DGGITQSPKYLFRKEGQNVTLSCEQNLNHDAMYWYRQDPGQGLRLIYYSQIVNDFQKGDIAEGYSVSREKKESFPLTVTSAQKNPTAFYLCASSVTRTTSSYEQYFGPGTRLTVT.

This clone was detected once. The chain has TRBV5-1 and TRBJ2-1; a possible D gene is TRBD2 (6 bases). Germline values: CDR1 SGHRS, CDR2 YFSETQ. The length of the CDR3 is 16 residues. Trimming stripped 5 bases from V and 2 bases from J, with 17 bases between. The CDR3 protein is CASSSGTLRPYNEQFF. The DNA of the CDR3 is TGCGCCAGCAGTTCCGGGACTCTGCGCCCCTACAATGAGCAGTTCTTC.

Of note for this clone: The same CDR3 is also encoded by other DNA sequences in this sample. This chain joins TRBV5-5 and TRBJ1-1; D unresolved. V was clipped by 0 bases and J by 4 bases, with 7 bases between them. CDR1 and CDR2 from the germline V gene are SGHKS and YYEKEE (reference sequence). The CDR3 spans 13 residues. As DNA, the CDR3 is TGTGCCAGCAGCTTGGACAGCGTCACTGAAGCTTTCTTT. It is translated as CASSLDSVTEAFF. The variable domain in full, with the rest retrieved from reference TRBV5-5 and TRBJ1-1, is DAGVTQSPTHLIKTRGQQVTLRCSPISGHKSVSWYQQVLGQGPQFIFQYYEKEERGRGNFPDRFSARQFPNYSSELNVNALLLGDSALYLCASSLDSVTEAFFGQGTRLTVV.

This clone appeared many times. V and J are TRBV5-1 and TRBJ1-4, with D hard to call. The V and J ends lost 0 bases and 0 bases respectively, with 3 bases between them. The CDR3 extends over 14 amino acids. From germline, CDR1 is SGHRS and CDR2 YFSETQ. This chain's CDR3 is CASSLAATNEKLFF. The CDR3 DNA follows: TGCGCCAGCAGCTTGGCAGCAACTAATGAAAAACTGTTTTTT.

There are a few counts of this clone. In DNA, the CDR3 is TGTGCTAGTGGCCCGACAGTCTACGAGCAGTACTTC. This translates into CASGPTVYEQYF. The chain joins TRBV12-5 to TRBJ2-7, with D tentatively TRBD1 (5 bases). CDR1 and CDR2 (germline): LGHNT, FRNRAP. V was cut by 6 bases and J by 3 bases, with 9 bases left in between. CDR3 length: 12 residues.

V is TRBV5-8 and J is TRBJ2-5; D perhaps matches TRBD2 (7 bases). Germline V CDR1 and CDR2: SGHTS, YDEGEE. V shed 4 bases and J shed 5 bases, with 21 bases lying between them. The CDR3 consists of 16 residues. The CDR3 DNA follows: TGTGCCAGCAGCAATCGGGGGGCTGGTTCGCGCGAGACCCAGTACTTC. Amino acids: CASSNRGAGSRETQYF.

In this sample, this clone turned up a few times. The chain is built from TRBV18 and TRBJ1-3, with unresolved D. This CDR3 is built from 14 residues. Germline CDR1 KGHSH, CDR2 LQKENI. Trimming pared 0 bases from V and 8 bases from J, leaving 11 bases between. The CDR3 region has the DNA TGTGCCAGCTCACCACCGCAAGGGTTCCACACCATATATTTT. It codes for CASSPPQGFHTIYF.

V gene TRBV6-1 combines with J gene TRBJ2-2; 7 bases are a match to TRBD1. Per germline, CDR1 MNHNS and CDR2 SASEGT. This CDR3 spans 14 amino acids. J was trimmed by 1 base and V by 10 bases; bases with no gene match: 6. CDR3 DNA: TGTGCCACCAGGGGGACAGTGAACACCGGGGAGCTGTTTTTT. Translation: CATRGTVNTGELFF.

The V call is TRBV9, the J call TRBJ1-5; D not certain. The CDR3 spans 13 residues. The germline CDR1 and CDR2 sequences are SGDLS and YYNGEE. V lost 4 bases and J 6 bases, leaving 11 bases between the germline ends. The CDR3: CASSRTFGQPQHF. CDR3 DNA: TGTGCCAGCAGCCGGACCTTCGGTCAGCCCCAGCATTTT. Full variable domain (outside the CDR3, taken from reference TRBV9 and TRBJ1-5): DSGVTQTPKHLITATGQRVTLRCSPRSGDLSVYWYQQSLDQGLQFLIQYYNGEERAKGNILERFSAQQFPDLHSELNLSSLELGDSALYFCASSRTFGQPQHFGDGTRLSIL.

This clone has just a few counts. The rearrangement joins TRBV5-4 to TRBJ2-7; perhaps D is TRBD1 or TRBD2 (6 bases each). V was clipped by 1 base and J by 6 bases, with 11 bases between them. CDR3 length: 13 residues. Per germline, CDR1 SGHNT and CDR2 YYREEE (reference sequence). The CDR3: CASSLTKGGEQYF. The DNA of the CDR3 is TGTGCCAGCAGCTTGACGAAGGGGGGCGAGCAGTACTTC.

J is TRBJ1-2 and V is TRBV6-5, with 9 nucleotides matching TRBD1. The CDR3 length is 13 residues. J was trimmed by 4 bases and V by 4 bases; bases with no gene match: 1. The germline V gene has CDR1 MNHEY and CDR2 SVGAGI. The CDR3 here is CASSWGQGYGYTF. The CDR3 nucleotides are TGTGCCAGCAGTTGGGGACAGGGCTATGGCTACACCTTC.